One and the same sample provided the 17 T cell receptor beta chains below, sequenced in a study of T-cell memory formation after mild COVID-19. TCRdb recomputed calls from the 5' RACE reads with MiXCR, one row per CDR3 protein. The profile shows 290,000 or so distinct CDR3 sequences, less than 20% of them singletons. Material: PBMCs or a T cell subset sorted from them (not recorded which). Source of these receptors: a man aged 18-30 years who had mild COVID-19 (a few samples of this study predate the infection). Cell type and time point are not known.

V usage is TRBV28 and J usage is TRBJ2-7; 11 bases are shared with TRBD2. The germline V gene has CDR1 MDHEN and CDR2 SYDVKM. There are 14 residues in the CDR3. After removal of 8 bases from V and 7 bases from J, the junction contained 10 bases not matched to a gene. CDR3 in amino acids: CASEGTSGPYEQYV. CDR3 nucleotides: TGTGCCAGCGAGGGGACTAGCGGACCGTATGAGCAGTACGTC.

The chain is built from TRBV7-9 and TRBJ1-2; D possibly corresponds to TRBD1 (6 bases). This CDR3 is 13 amino acids long. In germline, CDR1 is SEHNR, CDR2 FQNEAQ (reference sequence). The V end was cut by 4 bases, the J end by 8 bases, with 14 bases between. In nucleotides, the CDR3 is TGTGCCAGCAGCTCTAAGGCAGGGGCCGGCTACACCTTC. This translates into CASSSKAGAGYTF.

CDR3 in DNA: TGCGCCAGCAACTCCCGGACAGGGTACAACTATGGCTACACCTTC. Translated, it gives CASNSRTGYNYGYTF. This rearrangement joins TRBV5-1 to TRBJ1-2; 8 bases are shared with TRBD1. The CDR3 has 15 residues. Germline trimming cut 6 bases from V and 2 bases from J; bases unmatched to any gene: 9. Per the germline V gene, CDR1 is SGHRS and CDR2 is YFSETQ.

The chain links TRBV4-3 to TRBJ2-3; 7 bases are a match to TRBD2. The CDR3 length is 15 residues. J was trimmed by 13 bases and V by 0 bases; bases with no gene match: 13. In germline, CDR1 is LGHNA, CDR2 YSLEER. The CDR3 sequence is CASSQDNGGGRMKYF. DNA for the CDR3: TGCGCCAGCAGCCAAGATAATGGGGGAGGGAGGATGAAGTATTTT.

The chain uses TRBV11-2 and TRBJ2-5; 10 bases are a match to TRBD2. This CDR3 comprises 20 residues. The junction had 20 bases not matched to a gene; V was cut back by 2 bases and J by 5 bases. Germline assignment: CDR1 SGHAT and CDR2 FQNNGV. CDR3 in DNA: TGTGCCAGCAGCTTATGGCGCACGGGTGTTTATAGCGGGGGGTCGGAGACCCAGTACTTC. It specifies CASSLWRTGVYSGGSETQYF. Full variable domain (remainder filled in from reference TRBV11-2 and TRBJ2-5): EAGVAQSPRYKIIEKRQSVAFWCNPISGHATLYWYQQILGQGPKLLIQFQNNGVVDDSQLPKDRFSAERLKGVDSTLKIQPAKLEDSAVYLCASSLWRTGVYSGGSETQYFGPGTRLLVL.

This clonotype showed up just a few times. This chain joins TRBV20-1 and TRBJ2-2; TRBD2 matches at 12 bases. The J segment lost 5 bases and the V segment lost 0 bases, leaving 7 bases of the junction unmatched. Germline CDR1 is DFQATT and CDR2 is SNEGSKA (reference sequence). The CDR3 length is 17 residues. CDR3 region: CSARDRLAGAGTGELFF. In DNA form, the CDR3 reads TGCAGTGCTAGAGATCGACTAGCGGGGGCGGGTACCGGGGAGCTGTTTTTT.

The J gene is TRBJ1-4, the V gene TRBV20-1, with TRBD1 matching 8 bases. The trim removed 2 bases at V and 8 bases at J, leaving 7 bases unmatched. This CDR3 has 14 residues. CDR1 is DFQATT and CDR2 is SNEGSKA in the germline V gene (reference sequence). The CDR3 loop reads CSARTGGAGEKLFF. As DNA, the CDR3 is TGCAGTGCTAGAACAGGGGGGGCTGGGGAAAAACTGTTTTTT.

Many counts were recorded for this clonotype. The J gene is TRBJ2-1, the V gene TRBV9; D is tentatively TRBD1 or TRBD2 (5 bases each). The CDR3 runs to 14 residues. Trimming pared 2 bases from V and 2 bases from J, leaving 8 bases between. Per the germline V gene, CDR1 is SGDLS and CDR2 is YYNGEE. The CDR3: CASSVGGPYNEQFF. CDR3 DNA sequence: TGTGCCAGCAGCGTTGGGGGACCCTACAATGAGCAGTTCTTC.

The genes are TRBV18 and TRBJ2-7; tentative D call: TRBD2 (7 bases). This CDR3 contains 15 residues. With 0 bases removed from V and 7 bases from J, the gap between germline ends came to 16 bases. The V gene's germline CDR1 is KGHSH and CDR2 LQKENI. Here the CDR3 reads CASSPPWEGGDEQYF. The CDR3, as DNA: TGTGCCAGCTCACCACCGTGGGAAGGGGGGGATGAGCAGTACTTC.

This chain links TRBV5-1 with TRBJ2-1, with D unclear. Trimming cost V 7 bases and J 0 bases, with 14 bases left between them. Germline-derived CDR1 and CDR2 are SGHRS and YFSETQ. The CDR3 has 15 residues. In DNA, the CDR3 is TGCGCCAGCCGAAGCGACGGAAGCTCCTACAATGAGCAGTTCTTC. Translated: CASRSDGSSYNEQFF. Looking up the rest from reference TRBV5-1 and TRBJ2-1 gives the full variable domain: KAGVTQTPRYLIKTRGQQVTLSCSPISGHRSVSWYQQTPGQGLQFLFEYFSETQRNKGNFPGRFSGRQFSNSRSEMNVSTLELGDSALYLCASRSDGSSYNEQFFGPGTRLTVL.

This clonotype was counted only a few times. V and J are TRBV30 and TRBJ1-4; D is undetermined. Germline loops: CDR1 GTSNPN, CDR2 SVGIG (reference sequence). V was cut by 4 bases and J by 15 bases, with 21 bases left in between. This CDR3 is built from 13 residues. The CDR3 DNA reads as TGTGCCTGGAAAGATTGGAGTAATGAATGGGTGTTTTTT. Encoded protein: CAWKDWSNEWVFF.

This chain links TRBV10-3 with TRBJ2-3; D gene uncertain. The germline V gene encodes CDR1 ENHRY and CDR2 SYGVKD. This CDR3 is built from 15 residues. Trimming stripped 5 bases from V and 4 bases from J, with 16 bases between. CDR3 DNA: TGTGCCATCAGTATGACGGCGGTAGGGTCAGATACGCAGTATTTT. Residues: CAISMTAVGSDTQYF.

The rearrangement links TRBV12-3 or TRBV12-4 to TRBJ1-1, with no clear D. This CDR3 is 12 amino acids long. With 4 bases removed from V and 11 bases from J, the gap between germline ends came to 14 bases. The CDR3, as DNA: TGTGCCAGCAGTTCATACAAGTATTACGCTTTCTTT. It yields the protein CASSSYKYYAFF.

V and J are TRBV13 and TRBJ1-1; tentatively, D is TRBD1 (5 bases). Germline-derived CDR1 and CDR2 are PRHDT and FYEKMQ (reference sequence). This CDR3 is built from 17 residues. V was pared by 2 bases and J by 0 bases, with 16 bases between. The CDR3 nucleotides are TGTGCCAGCAGCTTAAAGGGGAAATCCAGATTGAACACTGAAGCTTTCTTT. Protein product: CASSLKGKSRLNTEAFF.

The rearrangement joins TRBV5-1 to TRBJ1-2, with 9 nucleotides matching TRBD1. Germline values: CDR1 SGHRS, CDR2 YFSETQ. There are 16 residues in the CDR3. V lost 4 bases, J lost 6 bases, and 13 bases stayed unmatched. The CDR3, as DNA: TGCGCCAGCAGCCCGACGGACAGGGGCGTGGGAAATGGCTACACCTTC. Translating it yields CASSPTDRGVGNGYTF.

This clonotype was counted between two and nine times. V usage is TRBV7-2 and J usage is TRBJ2-1; D may correspond to TRBD1 or TRBD2 (7 bases each). There are 15 residues in the CDR3. CDR1 and CDR2 from the germline V gene are SGHTA and FQGNSA. The V end lost 5 bases, the J end lost 5 bases, and 16 bases lay between the germline ends. The CDR3, as DNA: TGTGCCAGCAGCACCCAGGGGGGGCCGAACAATGAGCAGTTCTTC. Translating it yields CASSTQGGPNNEQFF.

V gene TRBV7-2 combines with J gene TRBJ2-5; D ambiguous. From germline, CDR1 is SGHTA and CDR2 FQGNSA. V was trimmed by 3 bases and J by 2 bases, leaving 10 bases between them. This CDR3 is 14 amino acids long. CDR3 loop: CASSFQASQETQYF. DNA for the CDR3: TGTGCCAGCAGCTTCCAGGCTTCACAAGAGACCCAGTACTTC. The full variable domain, rest sourced from reference TRBV7-2 and TRBJ2-5, is GAGVSQSPSNKVTEKGKDVELRCDPISGHTALYWYRQSLGQGLEFLIYFQGNSAPDKSGLPSDRFSAERTGGSVSTLTIQRTQQEDSAVYLCASSFQASQETQYFGPGTRLLVL.